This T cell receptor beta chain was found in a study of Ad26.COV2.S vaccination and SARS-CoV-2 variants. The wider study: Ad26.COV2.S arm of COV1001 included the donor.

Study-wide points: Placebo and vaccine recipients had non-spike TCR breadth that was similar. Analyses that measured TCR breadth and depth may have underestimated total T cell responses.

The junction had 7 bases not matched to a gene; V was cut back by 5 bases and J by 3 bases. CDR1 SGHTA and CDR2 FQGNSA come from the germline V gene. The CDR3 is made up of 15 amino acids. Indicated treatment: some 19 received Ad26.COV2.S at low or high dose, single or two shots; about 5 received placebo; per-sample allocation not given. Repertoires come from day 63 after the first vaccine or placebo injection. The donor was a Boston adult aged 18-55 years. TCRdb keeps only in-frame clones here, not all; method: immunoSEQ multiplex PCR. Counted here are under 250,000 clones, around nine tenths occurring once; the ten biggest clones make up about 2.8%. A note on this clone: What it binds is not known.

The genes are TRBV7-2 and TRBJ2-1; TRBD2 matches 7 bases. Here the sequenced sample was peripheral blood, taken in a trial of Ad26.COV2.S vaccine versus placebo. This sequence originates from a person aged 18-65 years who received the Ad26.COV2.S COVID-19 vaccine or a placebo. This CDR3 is CASSPSGTNYNEQFF. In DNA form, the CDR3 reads TGTGCCAGCAGCCCCAGCGGGACTAACTACAATGAGCAGTTCTTC.